These T cell receptor beta chains were read from a single sample in a study of early stage breast cancer tumors. Method: immunoSEQ multiplex PCR; TCRdb's copy keeps in-frame clones and lacks some. The data contain roughly 30,000 clones, about 59% of them singletons. Material for sequencing was breast tumor tissue. The origin of the receptors is a person aged 50-59 years with breast cancer. CDR3s include the opening cysteine and the closing phenylalanine or tryptophan. Fields, in order: V gene, D gene, clone size, J gene, CDR3 protein, CDR3 DNA. The D gene is left open where the match is weak. Rows give clone size only sometimes, using once, few, many, or a class for an expanded clone.

V gene: TRBV6-6
D gene: NA
clone size: NA
J gene: TRBJ2-7
CDR3 protein: CASSYGRRTGYEQYF
CDR3 DNA: TGTGCCAGCAGTTACGGTCGGAGGACGGGCTACGAGCAGTACTTC

V gene: TRBV30
D gene: NA
clone size: NA
J gene: TRBJ1-2
CDR3 protein: CAWDQVLGNYGYTF
CDR3 DNA: TGTGCCTGGGACCAGGTCTTAGGGAACTATGGCTACACCTTC

V gene: TRBV19
D gene: TRBD1
clone size: NA
J gene: TRBJ2-7
CDR3 protein: CASSMAPGRGQNYEQYF
CDR3 DNA: TGTGCCAGTAGTATGGCCCCAGGCAGGGGGCAAAACTACGAGCAGTACTTC

V gene: TRBV7-3
D gene: NA
clone size: NA
J gene: TRBJ2-7
CDR3 protein: CASSLGKPAEQYF
CDR3 DNA: TGTGCCAGCAGCTTAGGGAAGCCGGCTGAGCAGTACTTC

V gene: TRBV6-1
D gene: TRBD1
clone size: few
J gene: TRBJ1-2
CDR3 protein: CASQGGPATYGYTF
CDR3 DNA: TGTGCCAGCCAAGGGGGCCCCGCGACTTATGGCTACACCTTC

V gene: TRBV2
D gene: NA
clone size: NA
J gene: TRBJ2-1
CDR3 protein: CASSGGSYNEQFF
CDR3 DNA: TGTGCCAGCAGTGGCGGATCCTACAATGAGCAGTTCTTC

V gene: TRBV30
D gene: NA
clone size: NA
J gene: TRBJ1-3
CDR3 protein: CAWSVFRPGNTIYF
CDR3 DNA: TGTGCCTGGAGTGTGTTCAGGCCTGGAAACACCATATATTTT

V gene: TRBV11-2
D gene: TRBD2
clone size: NA
J gene: TRBJ2-3
CDR3 protein: CASSLGLATSTDTQYF
CDR3 DNA: TGTGCCAGCAGCCTAGGACTAGCGACTAGCACAGATACGCAGTATTTT

V gene: TRBV5-1
D gene: TRBD1
clone size: NA
J gene: TRBJ2-2
CDR3 protein: CASSLDQGASTGELFF
CDR3 DNA: TGCGCCAGCAGCTTGGACCAGGGGGCTAGCACCGGGGAGCTGTTTTTT

V gene: TRBV6-1
D gene: TRBD1
clone size: few
J gene: TRBJ2-2
CDR3 protein: CASRFDRANTGELFF
CDR3 DNA: TGTGCCAGCAGATTCGACAGGGCGAACACCGGGGAGCTGTTTTTT

V gene: TRBV27
D gene: NA
clone size: NA
J gene: TRBJ2-3
CDR3 protein: CASSSLLQGDTQYF
CDR3 DNA: TGTGCCAGCAGTTCGCTCCTCCAGGGGGATACGCAGTATTTT

V gene: TRBV19
D gene: NA
clone size: NA
J gene: TRBJ2-2
CDR3 protein: CASSISPVRELFF
CDR3 DNA: TGTGCCAGTAGTATTAGTCCCGTTAGGGAGCTGTTTTTT

V gene: TRBV9
D gene: TRBD2
clone size: NA
J gene: TRBJ2-3
CDR3 protein: CASSTTSGVPTDTQYF
CDR3 DNA: TGTGCCAGCAGCACGACTAGCGGGGTACCCACAGATACGCAGTATTTT

V gene: TRBV4-3
D gene: TRBD2
clone size: NA
J gene: TRBJ2-1
CDR3 protein: CASSQDLADNNEQFF
CDR3 DNA: TGCGCCAGCAGCCAAGACCTAGCGGACAACAATGAGCAGTTCTTC

V gene: TRBV28
D gene: TRBD2
clone size: NA
J gene: TRBJ2-1
CDR3 protein: CASSFLRESGNEQFF
CDR3 DNA: TGTGCCAGCAGTTTCCTGCGGGAGTCCGGGAATGAGCAGTTCTTC

V gene: TRBV5-5
D gene: NA
clone size: once
J gene: TRBJ1-1
CDR3 protein: CASSLGSTFPWWGNTEAFF
CDR3 DNA: TGTGCCAGCAGCTTGGGTTCCACCTTCCCTTGGTGGGGAAACACTGAAGCTTTCTTT

V gene: TRBV2
D gene: NA
clone size: few
J gene: TRBJ2-7
CDR3 protein: CASSESADSSYEQYF
CDR3 DNA: TGTGCCAGCAGTGAATCTGCGGATAGCTCCTACGAGCAGTACTTC

V gene: TRBV5-6
D gene: NA
clone size: NA
J gene: TRBJ1-4
CDR3 protein: CASSLTPDGRRALF
CDR3 DNA: TGTGCCAGCAGCTTGACCCCTGATGGCCGCCGGGCCCTTTTT

V gene: TRBV2
D gene: TRBD1
clone size: NA
J gene: TRBJ2-7
CDR3 protein: CASSSGQGGFGEQYF
CDR3 DNA: TGTGCCAGCAGTTCGGGACAGGGGGGCTTCGGCGAGCAGTACTTC

V gene: TRBV28
D gene: NA
clone size: NA
J gene: TRBJ2-7
CDR3 protein: CASSLWKDYRYEQYF
CDR3 DNA: TGTGCCAGCAGTTTATGGAAGGATTATCGCTACGAGCAGTACTTC

V gene: TRBV7-9
D gene: NA
clone size: NA
J gene: TRBJ1-3
CDR3 protein: CASSLSVSGNTIYF
CDR3 DNA: TGTGCCAGCAGCTTAAGCGTCTCTGGAAACACCATATATTTT

V gene: TRBV7-8
D gene: NA
clone size: NA
J gene: TRBJ2-1
CDR3 protein: CASSLVGQGSYNEQFF
CDR3 DNA: TGTGCCAGCAGCTTAGTAGGGCAGGGATCCTACAATGAGCAGTTCTTC

V gene: TRBV11-2
D gene: TRBD1
clone size: NA
J gene: TRBJ2-5
CDR3 protein: CASSFPGQGFGETQYF
CDR3 DNA: TGTGCCAGCAGCTTCCCGGGACAGGGATTCGGAGAGACCCAGTACTTC

V gene: TRBV19
D gene: NA
clone size: NA
J gene: TRBJ1-1
CDR3 protein: CASSNRASEKGFF
CDR3 DNA: TGTGCCAGTAGTAACCGGGCCTCCGAAAAGGGTTTCTTT

V gene: TRBV2
D gene: NA
clone size: NA
J gene: TRBJ1-5
CDR3 protein: CASSITDSYSNQPQHF
CDR3 DNA: TGTGCCAGCAGCATCACGGACAGTTATAGCAATCAGCCCCAGCATTTT

V gene: TRBV7-2
D gene: NA
clone size: NA
J gene: TRBJ1-3
CDR3 protein: CASSQGHGNTIYF
CDR3 DNA: TGTGCCAGCAGCCAGGGCCACGGAAACACCATATATTTT

V gene: TRBV6-5
D gene: NA
clone size: NA
J gene: TRBJ2-2
CDR3 protein: CASSPGTGTGELFF
CDR3 DNA: TGTGCCAGCAGTCCAGGAACGGGCACCGGGGAGCTGTTTTTT

V gene: TRBV4-1
D gene: NA
clone size: once
J gene: TRBJ1-1
CDR3 protein: CASSPGVLGRGMNTEAFF
CDR3 DNA: TGCGCCAGCAGCCCTGGAGTACTGGGCAGGGGCATGAACACTGAAGCTTTCTTT

V gene: TRBV6-6
D gene: NA
clone size: NA
J gene: TRBJ2-5
CDR3 protein: CASSPSETQYF
CDR3 DNA: TGTGCCAGCAGCCCTTCAGAGACCCAGTACTTC

V gene: TRBV7-9
D gene: TRBD2
clone size: NA
J gene: TRBJ2-3
CDR3 protein: CASTQTGLESTDTQYF
CDR3 DNA: TGTGCCAGCACCCAGACGGGACTAGAGAGCACAGATACGCAGTATTTT

V gene: TRBV29-1
D gene: NA
clone size: NA
J gene: TRBJ1-2
CDR3 protein: CSVAGGTGYGYTF
CDR3 DNA: TGCAGCGTGGCAGGTGGCACGGGCTATGGCTACACCTTC

V gene: TRBV5-8
D gene: TRBD2
clone size: NA
J gene: TRBJ2-1
CDR3 protein: CASSFPTSGSVFGLDEQFF
CDR3 DNA: TGTGCCAGCAGCTTCCCGACTAGCGGGAGCGTATTCGGCTTGGATGAGCAGTTCTTC

V gene: TRBV6-5
D gene: TRBD1
clone size: NA
J gene: TRBJ1-4
CDR3 protein: CASRAGGRNEKLFF
CDR3 DNA: TGTGCCAGCAGGGCAGGGGGGCGGAATGAAAAACTGTTTTTT

V gene: TRBV9
D gene: NA
clone size: NA
J gene: TRBJ1-1
CDR3 protein: CASSVDSRSEAFF
CDR3 DNA: TGTGCCAGCAGCGTAGATAGCAGGTCTGAAGCTTTCTTT

V gene: TRBV7-6
D gene: NA
clone size: NA
J gene: TRBJ2-5
CDR3 protein: CASSLTLGTTQETQYF
CDR3 DNA: TGTGCCAGCAGCTTGACCCTCGGGACAACTCAAGAGACCCAGTACTTC

V gene: TRBV15
D gene: NA
clone size: few
J gene: TRBJ1-2
CDR3 protein: CATSRGQALYGYTF
CDR3 DNA: TGTGCCACCAGCAGAGGACAGGCCTTATATGGCTACACCTTC

V gene: TRBV6-5
D gene: NA
clone size: NA
J gene: TRBJ2-7
CDR3 protein: CASRPDSSGSYEQYF
CDR3 DNA: TGTGCCAGCAGGCCGGACAGTTCAGGCTCCTACGAGCAGTACTTC

V gene: TRBV29-1
D gene: NA
clone size: NA
J gene: TRBJ2-2
CDR3 protein: CSVQGTVTGELFF
CDR3 DNA: TGCAGCGTTCAGGGGACGGTCACCGGGGAGCTGTTTTTT

V gene: TRBV2
D gene: TRBD2
clone size: few
J gene: TRBJ2-5
CDR3 protein: CATRSGGMETQYF
CDR3 DNA: TGTGCCACGCGTAGCGGGGGGATGGAGACCCAGTACTTC

V gene: TRBV5-5
D gene: NA
clone size: NA
J gene: TRBJ1-3
CDR3 protein: CASSLHPRPSGNTIYF
CDR3 DNA: TGTGCCAGCAGCTTGCACCCCAGACCCTCTGGAAACACCATATATTTT

V gene: TRBV5-6
D gene: NA
clone size: few
J gene: TRBJ2-3
CDR3 protein: CASSGPLRTQYF
CDR3 DNA: TGTGCCAGCAGCGGCCCCTTGAGGACGCAGTATTTT

V gene: TRBV6-5
D gene: TRBD2
clone size: NA
J gene: TRBJ2-7
CDR3 protein: CASNSGGVSYEQYF
CDR3 DNA: TGTGCCAGCAACAGCGGGGGGGTCTCCTACGAGCAGTACTTC

V gene: TRBV27
D gene: TRBD1
clone size: NA
J gene: TRBJ1-5
CDR3 protein: CASRVRGNQPQHF
CDR3 DNA: TGTGCCAGCCGGGTCAGGGGGAATCAGCCCCAGCATTTT

V gene: TRBV18
D gene: NA
clone size: NA
J gene: TRBJ2-5
CDR3 protein: CASSPLKAGQETQYF
CDR3 DNA: TGTGCCAGCTCACCCCTCAAGGCGGGCCAAGAGACCCAGTACTTC